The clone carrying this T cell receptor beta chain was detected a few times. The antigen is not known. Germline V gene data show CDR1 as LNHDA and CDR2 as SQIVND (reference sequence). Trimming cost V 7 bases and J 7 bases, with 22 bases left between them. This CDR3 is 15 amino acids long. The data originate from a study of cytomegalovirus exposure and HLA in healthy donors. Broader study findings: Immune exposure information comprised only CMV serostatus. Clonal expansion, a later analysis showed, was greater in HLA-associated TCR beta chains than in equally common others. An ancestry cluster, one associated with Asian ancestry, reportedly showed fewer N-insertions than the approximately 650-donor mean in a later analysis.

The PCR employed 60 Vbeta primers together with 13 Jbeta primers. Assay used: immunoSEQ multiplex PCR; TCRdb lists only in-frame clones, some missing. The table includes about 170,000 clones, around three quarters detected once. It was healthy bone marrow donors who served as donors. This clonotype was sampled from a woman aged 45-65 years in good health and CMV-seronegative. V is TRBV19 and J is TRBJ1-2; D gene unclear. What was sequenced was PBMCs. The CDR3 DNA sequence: TGTGCCAGTAAGAAGGGAGGTCCCTTTGCGGGTGGCTACACCTTC. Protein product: CASKKGGPFAGGYTF.